The clone carrying this TCR beta chain was counted a few times. Its antigen is not known. TCRdb reprocessed the 5' RACE reads via MiXCR and lists one record per CDR3 protein. The sample includes 350,000 to 450,000 distinct CDR3 sequences, approximately 15% seen only once; the top ten take about 20%. The data are from a study of T-cell memory formation after mild COVID-19. The CDR3 runs 13 residues. J lost 6 bases, V lost 2 bases, and 1 base had no gene match. CDR1 is MGHRA, CDR2 YSYEKL, per germline. The study, taken as a whole, reports: Detection of some responders pre-infection suggested pre-existing cross-reactive memory T cells participated.

The V call is TRBV4-1, the J call TRBJ2-3, with 8 nucleotides matching TRBD1. This clonotype was obtained from a young man who had mild COVID-19 (a few samples of this study predate the infection). Cell type and time point are not known. The specimen sequenced was PBMCs or a T cell subset sorted from them (not recorded which). CDR3 nucleotide sequence: TGCGCCAGCAGCCAAACAGGGGGTGATACGCAGTATTTT. Residues: CASSQTGGDTQYF.